The present T cell receptor beta chain was sequenced within a study of cytomegalovirus exposure and HLA in healthy donors (dated 2017 in TCRdb). Regarding the study in general: In an earlier analysis of some 550 of the donors, approximately 260 Gb of sequence data and roughly 100 million unique TCR beta sequences from 150 million to 200 million T cells were reported. Both class I and class II loci were covered by HLA typing, at four-digit resolution. Alongside the repertoire data, information on donor age, sex, ethnicity and CMV serostatus was compiled. A later analysis re-analyzed previously published TCR beta repertoires from about 730 donors and added high-resolution HLA genotyping to study TCR occurrence patterns. The later analysis used no new phenotypic data to find candidate immune exposures, relying instead on TCR beta sequences and their occurrence across donors. All discovery cohort repertoires had been generated using a single sequencing platform. Several DR-DQ haplotypes were treated as single units for association and clustering because of strong linkage in the cohort. In addition to the first cohort of 500 to 850 subjects, a separate validation cohort of approximately 130 different subjects was used. The study aimed to test whether cataloging public T cell receptors could reveal signatures of past pathogen exposure. The number of donors typed differed by locus, with roughly 629-640 for A, B, C, DRB1 and DQB1, around 560 for DQA1, nearly 610 for DPA1, and around 430 for DPB1. Among about 400 genotyped donors of the cohort, an average of roughly 230,000 unique TCR beta nucleotide sequences was sequenced per donor, of which 15% to 20% were non-productive. In an earlier analysis of over 550 of the donors, high-throughput TCR beta sequencing was used to judge whether each TCR beta V gene segment behaved as functional or pseudogenic. High-throughput TCR immunosequencing, statistical association of individual TCRs with disease status, and machine learning were combined to predict cytomegalovirus infection status. The genetic ancestry cluster associated with self-reported Caucasian donors included about 81% of the 398 genotyped donors. Genome-wide SNP genotypes for about 65% of the 666 donors were used in a later genetic analysis, which treated that subset as a discovery cohort. Approximately 310 gigabases of sequencing data and roughly 90 million unique TCR sequences were included in an early release covering roughly 600 HLA-typed donors. Using immunosequencing, the study profiled T cell repertoires from 550 to 750 subjects and related those repertoires to cytomegalovirus serostatus.

The cohort was made up of roughly 670 healthy bone marrow donors. At the time of sampling, all cohort members were nominally healthy, though unrecorded immune exposures were likely present. CMV serostatus was recorded as positive for 289 and negative for 352 of the 666 cohort members, whereas no CMV serostatus was recorded for the donor in question. Each donor provided a peripheral blood sample, and peripheral blood mononuclear cells were used for TCR beta sequencing. Genomic DNA extraction from the blood cell samples was performed with the Qiagen DNeasy Blood Extraction Kit. The full study reports these points: A group of highly shared sequence variants was considered likely to be a technical artifact of the sequencing pipeline. The authors suggested that the approach could potentially be generalized to other disease states and immunological phenotypes. When HLA alleles, especially DR and DQ, strongly co-occurred, TCR associations were difficult to assign to individual alleles. A further reported finding was that TCR beta sequences accurately predicted the HLA-A and HLA-B alleles for most subjects in the first cohort. Linkage disequilibrium might explain the correlated functional status among segregating V segments, but an unknown experimental factor could not be ruled out. The cohort was sequenced for TCR beta chains only, and without alpha or paired-chain data the features that could be detected were limited. In a later genetic analysis, a missense DCLRE1C variant was associated with V-gene and J-gene trimming of TCR beta chains, and the association was replicated in an independent cohort. Immune exposure information for the cohort was limited to CMV serostatus. Across donors, most TCR sequences were observed very rarely, whereas some public TCRs were present in many individuals. Compared with equally common non-associated chains, HLA-associated TCR beta chains in a later analysis were more clonally expanded and had lower generation probabilities. Sequencing depth was assumed to be roughly uniform across donors in the presence/absence analyses, though that assumption may not hold. In a later analysis, TCR association rates were found to vary across HLA loci, with the most associated TCRs seen for DRB1 alleles and the fewest for HLA-C alleles. In a later analysis, some 18,000 TCR beta sequences were associated with specific HLA alleles at a false discovery rate of 0.05. Several of the top co-occurrence clusters appeared to be linked to parvovirus B19, influenza, CMV and Epstein-Barr virus, according to a later analysis. According to a later genetic analysis, donors in an Asian-associated ancestry cluster had fewer N-insertions in productive TCRs than the roughly 660-donor mean. Three of the identified cytomegalovirus-associated TCR beta chains were confirmed in vitro to be specific for cytomegalovirus antigens. The classifier was reported to diagnose cytomegalovirus status with high specificity and sensitivity in both the original and validation cohorts. Because counts were too low, seventeen rarely observed V segments, including chromosome 9 orphons, were excluded from the earlier analysis of about 500 of the donors. A total of some 180 TCR beta chains were listed by the study as associated with cytomegalovirus. Because HLA typing was missing for some donors at each locus, association tests included only the typed subset. In an earlier analysis of some 500 of the donors, most TCR beta V segments were observed in productive rearrangements about 87% or about 30% of the time, broadly matching IMGT annotations. A later analysis found that most CMV-associated TCR beta chains appeared HLA-restricted, with HLA associations seemingly driven largely by CMV exposure. The 87-base-pair reads could not distinguish some IMGT-functional V segments, including TRBV6-2 and TRBV6-3, so those segments were excluded.

To prepare the library, the immunoSEQ multiplex PCR assay was applied. For the multiplex PCR, a mixture combining 60 forward primers for TCR Vbeta segments and 13 reverse primers for TCR Jbeta segments was used. Amplification of the CDR3 region of rearranged TCR beta genes was performed with a multiplex PCR assay on genomic DNA. The Illumina HiSeq System was used to sequence the amplified TCR beta libraries as 87-base-pair reads. As for how the authors treated the data: A later analysis tallied 70 million to 100 million unique TCR beta chains across the 550 to 850 repertoires, and approximately 9.9 million of those chains were shared by two or more donors. To remove PCR and sequencing errors, raw reads were error-corrected and collapsed into unique sequences using a nearest-neighbor algorithm that merged closely related sequences. Alignment of CDR3 sequences to IMGT reference sequences was used to assign V, D and J gene segments. Each retained sequence needed at least a six-nucleotide match to both a V gene segment and a J gene segment. Rearrangements were classified as productive when the CDR3 lacked stop codons and remained in frame with V and J, and all other rearrangements were classified as non-productive. CDR3 was defined according to IMGT convention as the region running from the second conserved V-encoded cysteine to the conserved J-encoded phenylalanine. The earlier analysis of 587 of the donors excluded sequences that lacked an unambiguous match to a single V gene segment. An earlier analysis of around 600 of the donors classified V segments as functional when productive rearrangements were above 56.7% and as segregating when the standard deviation between donors was above 5%. A statistical classification framework was built to diagnose cytomegalovirus status from the catalog of TCR beta chain sequences. In a later analysis, V and J genes were assigned by comparing TCR nucleotide sequences against IMGT/GENE-DB human TR gene sequences. A later analysis assigned CDR3 sequences and most-parsimonious VDJ recombination scenarios with the TCRdist pipeline. In a later analysis, every TCR beta chain was defined by the combination of its CDR3 amino acid sequence and its V-gene family, and reads without a unique V-gene family were dropped. As a way to deal with suspected cross-contamination and a sequencing artifact, a later analysis dropped roughly 600 nucleotide sequences that were highly shared and had low generation probability. For each public chain, a later analysis derived a clonal expansion index from normalized ranks of inferred template counts within each repertoire. Generation probabilities in a later analysis came from a VDJ recombination model fitted to out-of-frame rearrangements, and those results were checked against IGoR. In a later analysis, hypergeometric tests were used to score TCR-TCR, TCR-HLA and TCR-CMV co-occurrence, with a repertoire-size bias correction applied to TCR pairs. To estimate false discovery rates, a later analysis permuted the HLA or CMV assignments 20 times. In a later analysis, co-occurring TCRs were grouped with DBSCAN, and TCRdist sequence similarity was added when clustering was performed within HLA-allele-positive subsets. For co-occurrence clustering, repertoires with fewer than 30,000 or more than 120,000 public chains were excluded, along with several repertoires with anomalous nucleotide sharing. In its TCRdb copy, this immuneACCESS table keeps in-frame sequences only and misses some clones. Where compared with another copy, unresolved V genes explain less than half of these, and the others have no known cause. V and J calls and clone size are copied from that table; D and trimming were computed from the DNA. The sample table holds 45,000 to 55,000 clones, of which around 62% were seen once. 10% to 15% of the sample lies in the top ten.

Concerning this clone: Its antigen specificity is not known. Base qualities are not provided; no much larger clone lies one nucleotide away.

CDR1 and CDR2 (SGHAT, FQNNGV) derive from the germline V gene. V loses 0 bases of germline sequence and J loses 5 bases, and the interval between the two ends is 6 bases. CDR3 length: 13 amino acids, cysteine to phenylalanine. Here the CDR3 DNA is all that survives: 39 bases in frame from base 1. This chain joins TRBV11-2 to TRBJ2-3; the D gene cannot be named for sure. The sequenced sample consisted of PBMCs. The receptor comes from a human donor in good health. The CDR3 region reads CASSLDPGDTQYF. The base sequence is TGTGCCAGCAGCTTAGATCCCGGAGATACGCAGTATTTT.